The TCR beta chain described here comes from a study of shared clonotypes between healthy human individuals. Study overall: Donor ages ranged 18 to 49 years: a couple of women, three men.

In the CD4+ fraction, cells were divided into CD45RA+ naive and CD45RA-negative memory subsets. Method: immunoSEQ multiplex PCR; TCRdb's copy keeps in-frame clones and lacks some. The table has roughly 2.5 million clones, about 92% seen once. The sample comprised naive CD4+ T cells sorted from blood. Subset given: CD45RA+ positively selected. This TCR was sampled from a man aged 18 to 30 in good health.

CDR3 nucleotide sequence: TGTGCCAGCGACGACAGGGGATCCTACAATGAGCAGTTCTTC. Protein sequence: CASDDRGSYNEQFF. The rearrangement links TRBV7-2 to TRBJ2-1, with 8 bases matching TRBD1. The CDR3 is 14 residues long. CDR1 SGHTA and CDR2 FQGNSA come from the germline V gene. Trimming at V came to 8 bases and at J to 1 base, leaving 4 bases not matched to a gene.